Listed below are T cell receptor beta chains from one sample, sequenced in a study of neoadjuvant anti-PD-1 for oral cavity cancer. Clones were read by immunoSEQ multiplex PCR, and TCRdb kept only the in-frame ones, dropping some. Altogether about 32,000 clones are present, just under 80% being singletons, with the ten largest covering around 3.1%. This specimen consisted of PBMCs, obtained after nivolumab (anti-PD-1) treatment. These receptors came from a person aged 35-79 years with oral cavity squamous cell carcinoma. The conserved cysteine and the conserved F or W are not part of the CDR3 here. Some rows mark clone size as missing; the rest say once, few, many or name a class of expanded clone.

V	size	J	CDR3
TRBV2	.	TRBJ1-2	ASSPITSSGYT
TRBV5-5	.	TRBJ2-6	ASSFQTDSGANVLT
TRBV7-8	.	TRBJ2-1	ASSFQGLAGANEQF
TRBV19	.	TRBJ1-1	ASSRTVNTEAF
TRBV28	.	TRBJ1-1	ASSFPGPGRTLNTEAF
TRBV5-1	.	TRBJ2-1	ASSFTALTSGGDNEQF
TRBV6-4	.	TRBJ2-3	ASSEGLDADTQY
TRBV2	.	TRBJ2-5	ASSGRTSGGQQETQY
TRBV2	once	TRBJ2-2	ASNLAGKNTGELF
TRBV28	.	TRBJ1-6	ASSLRVGNSPLH
TRBV11-2	few	TRBJ2-3	ASSSPSGADTQY
TRBV7-9	.	TRBJ2-5	ASSLGGGAAETQY
TRBV6-6	once	TRBJ1-5	ASGGGQGNQPQH
TRBV5-8	.	TRBJ1-5	ASSMYQAGRNQPQH
TRBV11-2	.	TRBJ2-1	ASSLGFSEQF
TRBV6-1	.	TRBJ2-5	ASDRVRAEKTQY
TRBV4-1	.	TRBJ1-5	ASSPRDDSNQPQH
TRBV14	.	TRBJ2-7	ASSQGLAGVWEQY
TRBV4-3	.	TRBJ2-3	ASSQSGGDTQY
TRBV2	.	TRBJ2-2	ASSELGPLPGDRPDAVGTGELF
TRBV2	few	TRBJ1-6	ASSRGGGNSPLH
TRBV7-9	.	TRBJ2-5	ASSLPGRGLQETQY
TRBV5-6	medium-sized	TRBJ1-2	ASSPLDQNGYT
TRBV4-3	.	TRBJ2-5	ASSQDQMGSETQY
TRBV27	.	TRBJ2-6	ASSLTAVGVGANVLT
TRBV2	once	TRBJ2-3	ASSDGGSSTDTQY
TRBV18	.	TRBJ1-1	ASSPRSTGGTEAF
TRBV11-3	.	TRBJ2-2	ASSRRTSGGSTGELF
TRBV11-1	.	TRBJ2-3	ASSLDGQGAYGTDTQY
TRBV7-2	once	TRBJ1-6	ASSLGEQTLH
TRBV4-3	.	TRBJ2-1	ASSQVSGNEQF
TRBV6-1	few	TRBJ2-7	ASSEEGHVPYEQY
TRBV5-4	.	TRBJ2-1	ASRSGLAGRNEQF
TRBV2	.	TRBJ2-2	ASNPLGNTGELF
TRBV11-2	.	TRBJ2-5	ASSSETGVQETQY
TRBV19	once	TRBJ2-3	ASSIGGTDTQY
TRBV11-1	.	TRBJ2-3	ASSLDRTDTQY
TRBV6-5	few	TRBJ2-6	ASRRDNSGANVLT
TRBV5-1	.	TRBJ1-4	ASSLGGQGIEKLF
TRBV11-2	.	TRBJ1-1	ASRGQGNTEAF
TRBV7-3	.	TRBJ1-5	ASSRDLNQPQH
TRBV6-1	once	TRBJ1-2	ASSERLRGVGGYT